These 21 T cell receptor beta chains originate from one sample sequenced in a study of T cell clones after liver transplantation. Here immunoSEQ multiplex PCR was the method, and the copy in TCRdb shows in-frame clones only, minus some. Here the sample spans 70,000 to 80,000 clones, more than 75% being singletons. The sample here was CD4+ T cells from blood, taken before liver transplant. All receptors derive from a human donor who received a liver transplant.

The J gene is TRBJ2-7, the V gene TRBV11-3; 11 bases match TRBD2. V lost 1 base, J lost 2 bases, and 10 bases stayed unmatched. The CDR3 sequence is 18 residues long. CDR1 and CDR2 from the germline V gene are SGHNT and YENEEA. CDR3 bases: TGTGCCAGCAGCTTAGTTCTAGCGGGAGGCCCAGCAGCCTACGAGCAGTACTTC. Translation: CASSLVLAGGPAAYEQYF.

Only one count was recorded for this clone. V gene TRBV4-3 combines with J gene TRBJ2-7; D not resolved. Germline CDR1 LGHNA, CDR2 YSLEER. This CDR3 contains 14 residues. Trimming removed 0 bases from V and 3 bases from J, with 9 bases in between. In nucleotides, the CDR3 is TGCGCCAGCAGCCAAGATACCCAGGTCTACGAGCAGTACTTC. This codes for CASSQDTQVYEQYF.

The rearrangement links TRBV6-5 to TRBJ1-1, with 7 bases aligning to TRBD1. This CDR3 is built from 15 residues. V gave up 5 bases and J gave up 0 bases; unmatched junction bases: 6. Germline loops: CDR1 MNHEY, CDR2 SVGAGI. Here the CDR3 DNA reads TGTGCCAGCAGTCCTGAGACAGGGTTGAACACTGAAGCTTTCTTT. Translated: CASSPETGLNTEAFF.

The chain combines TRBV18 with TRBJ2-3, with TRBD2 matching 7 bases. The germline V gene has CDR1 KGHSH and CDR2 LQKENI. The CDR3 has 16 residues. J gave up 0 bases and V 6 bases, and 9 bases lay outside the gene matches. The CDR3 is CASSPNGGGSTDTQYF. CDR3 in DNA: TGTGCCAGCTCCCCTAACGGGGGAGGGAGCACAGATACGCAGTATTTT.

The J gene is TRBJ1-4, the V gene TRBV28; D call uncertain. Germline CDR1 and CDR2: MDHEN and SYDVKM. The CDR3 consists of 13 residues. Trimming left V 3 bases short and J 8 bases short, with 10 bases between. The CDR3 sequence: CASSFPGREKLFF. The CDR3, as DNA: TGTGCCAGCAGTTTCCCAGGAAGAGAAAAACTGTTTTTT.

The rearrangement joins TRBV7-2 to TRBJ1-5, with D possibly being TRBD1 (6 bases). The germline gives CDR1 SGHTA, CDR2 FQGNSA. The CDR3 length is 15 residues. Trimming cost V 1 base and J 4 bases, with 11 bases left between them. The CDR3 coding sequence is TGTGCCAGCAGCTTAGAAACAGGGCAGAATCAGCCCCAGCATTTT. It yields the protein CASSLETGQNQPQHF.

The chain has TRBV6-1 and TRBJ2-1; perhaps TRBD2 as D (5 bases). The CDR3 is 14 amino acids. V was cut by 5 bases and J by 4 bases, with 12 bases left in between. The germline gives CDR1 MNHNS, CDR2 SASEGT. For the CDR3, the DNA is TGTGCCAGCAGTAGCGGAGGACCTTACAATGAGCAGTTCTTC. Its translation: CASSSGGPYNEQFF.

CDR3 in amino acids: CASIRSGVWDNEQFF. CDR3 sequence (DNA): TGTGCCAGCATTAGGAGCGGGGTGTGGGACAATGAGCAGTTCTTC. The chain is built from TRBV5-6 and TRBJ2-1; 7 bases are a match to TRBD2. V lost 6 bases to trimming and J lost 5 bases; unmatched junction nucleotides: 11. The germline CDR1 and CDR2 sequences are SGHDT and YYEEEE. This CDR3 region has 15 residues.

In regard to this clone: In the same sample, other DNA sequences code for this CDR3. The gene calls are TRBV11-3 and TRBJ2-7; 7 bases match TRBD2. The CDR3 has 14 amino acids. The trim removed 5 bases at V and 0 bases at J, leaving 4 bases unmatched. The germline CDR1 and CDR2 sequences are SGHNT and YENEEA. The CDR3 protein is CASSSGTFSYEQYF. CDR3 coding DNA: TGTGCCAGCAGCAGCGGGACCTTCTCCTACGAGCAGTACTTC.

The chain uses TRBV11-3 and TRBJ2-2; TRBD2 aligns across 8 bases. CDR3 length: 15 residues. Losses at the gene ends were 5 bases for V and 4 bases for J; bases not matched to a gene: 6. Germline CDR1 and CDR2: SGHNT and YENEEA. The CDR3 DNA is TGTGCCAGCAGCCCTGGGGCGGGGGGCACCGGGGAGCTGTTTTTT. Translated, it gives CASSPGAGGTGELFF.

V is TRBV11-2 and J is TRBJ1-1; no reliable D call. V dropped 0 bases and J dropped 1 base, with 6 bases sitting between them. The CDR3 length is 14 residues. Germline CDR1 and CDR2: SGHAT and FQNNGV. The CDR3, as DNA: TGTGCCAGCAGCTTAGAAGCGAGGAACACTGAAGCTTTCTTT. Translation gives CASSLEARNTEAFF.

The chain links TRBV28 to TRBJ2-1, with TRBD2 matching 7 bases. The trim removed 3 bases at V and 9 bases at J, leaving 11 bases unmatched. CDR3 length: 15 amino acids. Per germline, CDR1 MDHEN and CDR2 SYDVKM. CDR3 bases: TGTGCCAGCAGTTTGGCTAGCGGACCTACAAGTGAGCAGTTCTTC. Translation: CASSLASGPTSEQFF.

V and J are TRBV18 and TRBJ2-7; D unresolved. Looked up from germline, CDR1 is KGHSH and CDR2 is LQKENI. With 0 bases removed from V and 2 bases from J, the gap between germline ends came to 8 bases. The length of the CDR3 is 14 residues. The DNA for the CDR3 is TGTGCCAGCTCACCACCGGAAGGGACCTACGAGCAGTACTTC. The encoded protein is CASSPPEGTYEQYF.

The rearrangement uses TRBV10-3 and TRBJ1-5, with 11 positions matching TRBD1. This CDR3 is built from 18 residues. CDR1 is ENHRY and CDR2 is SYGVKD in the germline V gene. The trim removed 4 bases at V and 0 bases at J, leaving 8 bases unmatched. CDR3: CAISGGTGGAYSNQPQHF. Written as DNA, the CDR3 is TGTGCCATCAGTGGAGGGACAGGGGGAGCATATAGCAATCAGCCCCAGCATTTT.

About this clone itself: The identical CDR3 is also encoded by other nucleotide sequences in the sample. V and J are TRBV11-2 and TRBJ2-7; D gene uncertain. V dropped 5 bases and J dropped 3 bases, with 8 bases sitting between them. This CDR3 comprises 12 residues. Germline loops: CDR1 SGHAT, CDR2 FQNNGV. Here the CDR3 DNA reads TGTGCCAGCAGCCTCGCCGGCTACGAGCAGTACTTC. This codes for CASSLAGYEQYF. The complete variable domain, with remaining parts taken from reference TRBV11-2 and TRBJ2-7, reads EAGVAQSPRYKIIEKRQSVAFWCNPISGHATLYWYQQILGQGPKLLIQFQNNGVVDDSQLPKDRFSAERLKGVDSTLKIQPAKLEDSAVYLCASSLAGYEQYFGPGTRLTVT.

The chain's CDR3 is CASSSTGGWPQHF. CDR3 coding DNA: TGTGCCAGCAGCTCGACAGGGGGCTGGCCCCAGCATTTT. V and J are TRBV2 and TRBJ1-5; 10 bases are shared with TRBD1. The V gene end was trimmed by 6 bases and the J gene end by 9 bases; junction bases not matched to a gene: 5. Germline V gene data show CDR1 as SNHLY and CDR2 as FYNNEI. CDR3 size: 13 residues.

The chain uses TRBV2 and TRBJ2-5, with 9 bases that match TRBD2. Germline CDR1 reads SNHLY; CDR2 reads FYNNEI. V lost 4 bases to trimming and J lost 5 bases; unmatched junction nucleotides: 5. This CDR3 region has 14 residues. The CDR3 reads CASSGLAGYETQYF. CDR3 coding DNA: TGTGCCAGCAGTGGCCTAGCGGGATATGAGACCCAGTACTTC.

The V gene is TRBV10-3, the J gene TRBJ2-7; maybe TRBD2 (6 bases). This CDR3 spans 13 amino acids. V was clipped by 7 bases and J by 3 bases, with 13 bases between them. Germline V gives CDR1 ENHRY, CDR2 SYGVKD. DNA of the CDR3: TGTGCCATCACTAGCGCTACTGACTACGAGCAGTACTTC. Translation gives CAITSATDYEQYF.

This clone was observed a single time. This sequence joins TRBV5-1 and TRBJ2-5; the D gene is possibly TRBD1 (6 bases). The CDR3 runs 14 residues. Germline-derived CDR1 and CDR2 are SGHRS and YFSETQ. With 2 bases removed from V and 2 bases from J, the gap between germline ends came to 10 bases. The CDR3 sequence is CASSLFQGQETQYF. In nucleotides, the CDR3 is TGCGCCAGCAGCTTATTCCAGGGGCAAGAGACCCAGTACTTC.

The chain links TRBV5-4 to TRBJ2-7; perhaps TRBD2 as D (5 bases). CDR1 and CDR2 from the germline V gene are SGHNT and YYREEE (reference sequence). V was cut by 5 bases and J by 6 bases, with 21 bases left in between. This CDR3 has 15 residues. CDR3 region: CASRSGGVEVLEQYF. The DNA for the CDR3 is TGTGCCAGCAGGTCTGGAGGAGTAGAGGTCCTCGAGCAGTACTTC. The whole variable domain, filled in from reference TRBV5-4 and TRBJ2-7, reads ETGVTQSPTHLIKTRGQQVTLRCSSQSGHNTVSWYQQALGQGPQFIFQYYREEENGRGNFPPRFSGLQFPNYSSELNVNALELDDSALYLCASRSGGVEVLEQYFGPGTRLTVT.

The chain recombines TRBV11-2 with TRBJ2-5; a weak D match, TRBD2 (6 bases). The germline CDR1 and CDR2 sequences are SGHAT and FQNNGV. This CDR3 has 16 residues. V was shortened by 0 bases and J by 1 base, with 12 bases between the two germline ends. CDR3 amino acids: CASSLDWAGPQETQYF. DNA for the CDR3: TGTGCCAGCAGCTTAGATTGGGCGGGGCCCCAAGAGACCCAGTACTTC.